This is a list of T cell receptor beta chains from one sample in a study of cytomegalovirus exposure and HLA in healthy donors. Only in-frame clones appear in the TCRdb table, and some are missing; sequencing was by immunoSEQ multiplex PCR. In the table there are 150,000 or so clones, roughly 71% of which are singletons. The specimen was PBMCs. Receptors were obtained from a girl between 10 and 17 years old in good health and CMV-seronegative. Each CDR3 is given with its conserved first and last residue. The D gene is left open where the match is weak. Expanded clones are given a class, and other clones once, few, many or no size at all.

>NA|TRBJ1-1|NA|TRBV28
TGTGCCAGCAGTTTCGTCAGGGGCCGTAGAGGGAGCACTGAAGCTTTCTTT
CASSFVRGRRGSTEAFF
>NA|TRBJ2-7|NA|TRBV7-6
TGTGCCACGCAAACTCGAAACTCCTACGAGCAGTACTTC
CATQTRNSYEQYF
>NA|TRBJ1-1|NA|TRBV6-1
TGTGCCAGCAGTCTGGGAGAAACGAACACTGAAGCTTTCTTT
CASSLGETNTEAFF
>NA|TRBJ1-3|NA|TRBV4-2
TGTGCCAGCAGCCGTGAACACCCCTCCTTGGCTGGAAACACCATATATTTT
CASSREHPSLAGNTIYF
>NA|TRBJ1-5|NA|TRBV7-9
TGTGCCAGCAGCTTAGACAGGAAGGGCCAGCCCCAGCATTTT
CASSLDRKGQPQHF
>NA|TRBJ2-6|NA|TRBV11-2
TGTGCCAGCAGCCAATCAGGAACTGGGGCCAACGTCCTGACTTTC
CASSQSGTGANVLTF
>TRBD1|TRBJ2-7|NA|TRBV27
TGTGCCAGCAGTTTATCGGGTGTGGGACAGCTCGTTTCCTACGAGCAGTACTTC
CASSLSGVGQLVSYEQYF
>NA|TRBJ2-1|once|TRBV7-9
TGTGCCAGCAGCTTTTTGACGGGACAAGTATCGGTTGAGCAGTTCTTC
CASSFLTGQVSVEQFF
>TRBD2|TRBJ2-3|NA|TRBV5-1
TGCGCCAGCAGCTTGGGGTCTAGCGGGGGGGCTTCAGATACGCAGTATTTT
CASSLGSSGGASDTQYF
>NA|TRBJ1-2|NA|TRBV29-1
TGCAGCGTTGGGTGGATGCCAGGGACTAACTATGGCTACACCTTC
CSVGWMPGTNYGYTF
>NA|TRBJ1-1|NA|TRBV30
TGTGCCTGGCAGACATCAGGGAACACTGAAGCTTTCTTT
CAWQTSGNTEAFF
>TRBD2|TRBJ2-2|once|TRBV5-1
TGCGCCAGCAGCGTCGGACTAGCGGGGAACACCGGGGAGCTGTTTTTT
CASSVGLAGNTGELFF
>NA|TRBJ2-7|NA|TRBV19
TGTGCCAGTAGTGGGTTCGGGGGAAGGGCCTACGAGCAGTACTTC
CASSGFGGRAYEQYF
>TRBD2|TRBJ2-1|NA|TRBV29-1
TGCAGCGTAGAGGCGTGGACTAGTGGAATATTATCGAGCTCCTACAATGAGCAGTTCTTC
CSVEAWTSGILSSSYNEQFF
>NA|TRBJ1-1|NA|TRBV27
TGTGCCAGCAGTTTCCGGGTCCTAGACACTGAAGCTTTCTTT
CASSFRVLDTEAFF
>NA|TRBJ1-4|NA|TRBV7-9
TGTGCCAGCAGCGACCGGGACTGGAATATTGAACTGTTTTTT
CASSDRDWNIELFF
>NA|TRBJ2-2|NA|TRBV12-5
TGTGCTAGTGGTTCGGGTAACACCGGGGAGCTGTTTTTT
CASGSGNTGELFF
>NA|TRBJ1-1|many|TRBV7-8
TGTGCCAGCAGCCTATTGGCGGTGTCCGCCGGTTCCCCTGAAGCTTTCTTT
CASSLLAVSAGSPEAFF
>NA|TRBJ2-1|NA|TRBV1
TGCACCAGCAGCCGTACCCGGTGGGCTAGCGGACACAATGAGCAGTTCTTC
CTSSRTRWASGHNEQFF
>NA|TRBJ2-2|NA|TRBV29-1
TGCAGCGTTGCAGAACAGAACACCGGGGAGCTGTTTTTT
CSVAEQNTGELFF